The 4 T cell receptor beta chains below come from one sample, sequenced in a study of blood T cells in healthy people across ages. A sample-barcoded 5' primer and a J-beta primer mix were used in a second PCR of roughly 6 to 11 cycles. TCRdb re-analysed the 5' RACE reads in MiXCR, keeping a single row per CDR3 protein. Among 780,000 or so distinct CDR3 sequences listed, roughly 25% were seen once. The sample was also linked to a second study, of T cells of mothers and their children.

Sequencing input: blood. Every receptor here comes from a boy younger than 18 in good health.

The chain has TRBV9 and TRBJ2-1, with 10 nucleotides matching TRBD2. Losses at the gene ends were 0 bases for V and 9 bases for J; bases not matched to a gene: 9. CDR1 and CDR2 from the germline V gene are SGDLS and YYNGEE. This CDR3 comprises 16 residues. The CDR3 nucleotides are TGTGCCAGCAGCGTAGCTTCAGCGGGAGGGGCCGCTGAGCAGTTCTTC. Its translation is CASSVASAGGAAEQFF.

The J gene is TRBJ2-7, the V gene TRBV29-1; D possibly uses TRBD1 or TRBD2 (5 bases each). Germline CDR1 reads SQVTM; CDR2 reads ANQGSEA. V lost 3 bases and J lost 6, with 21 bases in between. CDR3 length: 15 amino acids. Here the CDR3 DNA reads TGCAGCGTTGAGGTGTGGGGGATAGCCGCAATCGAGCAGTACTTC. It yields the protein CSVEVWGIAAIEQYF.

This clonotype was detected only a few times. The chain couples TRBV5-1 to TRBJ2-7; TRBD1 aligns across 9 bases. The CDR3 has 17 amino acids. Trimming took 7 bases from V and 2 from J; bases not matched to a gene: 16. Germline V lookup: CDR1 SGHRS, CDR2 YFSETQ. CDR3 nucleotide sequence: TGCGCCAGCGGTTCCGCGTCCGGGACAGGGTTCCCCTACGAGCAGTACTTC. Translated: CASGSASGTGFPYEQYF. Combining the CDR3 with reference TRBV5-1 and TRBJ2-7 gives the whole variable domain KAGVTQTPRYLIKTRGQQVTLSCSPISGHRSVSWYQQTPGQGLQFLFEYFSETQRNKGNFPGRFSGRQFSNSRSEMNVSTLELGDSALYLCASGSASGTGFPYEQYFGPGTRLTVT.

This clonotype was counted a few times. V is TRBV6-2 or TRBV6-3 and J is TRBJ1-3; no definite D call. Trimming cost V 8 bases and J 1 base, with 12 bases left between them. CDR1 MNHEY and CDR2 SVGEGT come from the germline V gene. The CDR3 runs to 14 residues. Here the CDR3 DNA reads TGTGCCAGCCTAAAGACGCTATCTGGAAACACCATATATTTT. Its translation: CASLKTLSGNTIYF.